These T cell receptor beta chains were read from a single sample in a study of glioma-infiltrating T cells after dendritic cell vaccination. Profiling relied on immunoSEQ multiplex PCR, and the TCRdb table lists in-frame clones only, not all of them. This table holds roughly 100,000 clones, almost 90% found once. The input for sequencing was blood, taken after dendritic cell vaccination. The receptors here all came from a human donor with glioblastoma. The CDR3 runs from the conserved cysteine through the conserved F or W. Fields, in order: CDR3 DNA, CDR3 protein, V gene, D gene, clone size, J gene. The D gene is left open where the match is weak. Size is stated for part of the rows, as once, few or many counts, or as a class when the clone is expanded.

TGCGCCAGCAGCTTGGCGTTAGCGGGTTACGAGCAGTACTTC CASSLALAGYEQYF TRBV5-1 TRBD2 . TRBJ2-7
TGTGCCTGGAGGAAGAGGGAGAATTTAAAGGAGACCCAGTACTTC CAWRKRENLKETQYF TRBV30 . . TRBJ2-5
TGCGCCAGCAGCCCCGGACAGGGGCGTGGGACCCAGTACTTC CASSPGQGRGTQYF TRBV5-1 TRBD1 . TRBJ2-5
TGTGCCAGCAGCTTAGCCAGGGTTGGGTCCGGGGAGCTGTTTTTT CASSLARVGSGELFF TRBV7-2 . . TRBJ2-2
TGTGCCACCAGCCGGGGCTCTGGAAACACCATATATTTT CATSRGSGNTIYF TRBV9 . once TRBJ1-3
TGTGCCAGCCGCCGGGACAGGGGGTTCTACTATGGCTACACCTTC CASRRDRGFYYGYTF TRBV6-9 TRBD1 . TRBJ1-2
TGTGCCAGCAGGAAGGTTCTAGCGGGGGGGATCTTGTACCAAGAGACCCAGTACTTC CASRKVLAGGILYQETQYF TRBV2 TRBD2 . TRBJ2-5
TGTGCCAGCAGCTTAGCGTTTTCCCTCGGGGGGGAGCTGTTTTTT CASSLAFSLGGELFF TRBV7-2 . . TRBJ2-2
TGTGCCAGCAGATCTAGCGGGGGGTCCCAAGAGACCCAGTACTTC CASRSSGGSQETQYF TRBV6-5 TRBD2 . TRBJ2-5
TGCGCCAGCAGTGAAGACATATCCTCCTACGAGCAGTACTTC CASSEDISSYEQYF TRBV10-1 . . TRBJ2-7
TGTGCCAGCAGCTCCCAGCGGGGCACAGATACGCAGTATTTT CASSSQRGTDTQYF TRBV13 . . TRBJ2-3
TGTGCCAGCAGCCCGAGGACAGGGCTTTATGAGCAGTTCTTC CASSPRTGLYEQFF TRBV5-5 TRBD1 . TRBJ2-1
TGTGCCAGCTCAGAACAGGGGGACCAGCCCCAGCATTTT CASSEQGDQPQHF TRBV18 TRBD1 . TRBJ1-5
TGTGCCAGCAAAGGACAGGGAATGAACACTGAAGCTTTCTTT CASKGQGMNTEAFF TRBV6-5 TRBD1 . TRBJ1-1
TGTGCCAGCAGCTTGGGTATGGGACAGGGGTTGAATGAGCAGTTCTTC CASSLGMGQGLNEQFF TRBV5-5 TRBD1 few TRBJ2-1
. CASSSGGGYSPLHF TRBV5-1 . few TRBJ1-6